This T cell receptor (beta chain) was sequenced during a study of breast tumors, draining lymph nodes, adjacent tissues. MiXCR was run by TCRdb on the multiplex PCR reads, yielding one entry per CDR3 protein. The sample has under 250,000 distinct CDR3 sequences, about a third seen once. This clonotype was counted at least ten times. The germline gives CDR1 SGDLS, CDR2 YYNGEE. CDR3 length: 16 amino acids. The junction had 12 bases not matched to a gene; V was cut back by 4 bases and J by 7 bases. The lymph nodes were axillary draining lymph nodes from breast cancer patients. What was sequenced was axillary lymph node tissue. This chain joins TRBV9 and TRBJ1-2; 11 bases line up with TRBD1. This TCR came from a female donor with breast cancer. Some clones in this sample may be carry-over from other donors' samples. The CDR3 nucleotides read TGTGCCAGCAGCCTCCTCCCGGGACAGGGGGTGAGTGGCTACACCTTC. Amino acids: CASSLLPGQGVSGYTF.